This TCR beta chain was sequenced during a study of T cell repertoires in cytomegalovirus infection. Study details: In public TCR beta signatures, there were indications of both CMV infection and matching HLA type.

Broader study findings: CMV carriers with the relevant HLA were identified by cumulative public TCR beta family frequency. HLA-C-restricted CMV-specific TCR beta clonotypes prevailed in the ex vivo response.

TCRdb reprocessed the reads with MiXCR, giving one entry per CDR3 protein. The sample consists of tens of thousands of distinct CDR3 sequences, 4% of them appearing once. Germline V gives CDR1 SGHTA, CDR2 FQGNSA. The V end was cut by 0 bases, the J end by 9 bases, with 9 bases between. The CDR3 consists of 13 residues. This clonotype was observed at least ten times. What it binds is not known. This clonotype was obtained from a human donor in good health (CMV status not recorded). Some clones in this sample may be carry-over from other donors' samples. This chain uses TRBV7-2 with TRBJ2-1; D remains ambiguous. The sample taken for sequencing was PBMCs. The DNA for the CDR3 is TGTGCCAGCAGCTTAGCGGGTAGCTTTGAGCAGTTCTTC. This sequence encodes CASSLAGSFEQFF. Full variable domain (outside the CDR3, taken from reference TRBV7-2 and TRBJ2-1): GAGVSQSPSNKVTEKGKDVELRCDPISGHTALYWYRQSLGQGLEFLIYFQGNSAPDKSGLPSDRFSAERTGGSVSTLTIQRTQQEDSAVYLCASSLAGSFEQFFGPGTRLTVL.